Listed below are T cell receptor beta chains from one sample, sequenced in a study of kidney transplant recipient with SARS-CoV-2 infection. TCRdb recomputed calls from the reads with MiXCR, one row per CDR3 protein. The sample holds 250,000 or so distinct CDR3 sequences; 25% to 35% are singletons and the top ten take under 9.5%. Sequencing used a blood sample, obtained at baseline and between days 110 and 120 from a kidney transplant recipient. All receptors come from a young adult male patient who had COVID-19 and was a kidney transplant recipient. Among the T cells, some may be from the graft donor. CDR3s include the opening cysteine and the closing phenylalanine or tryptophan. Each record gives: V gene, clone size, J gene, CDR3 length, D gene, CDR3 DNA, CDR3 protein. The D gene is left open where the match is weak. Clone size is given for some rows only: seen once, a few or many times, or a class if the clone is expanded.

>TRBV7-9|few|TRBJ2-1|13|-
TGTGCCAGCAGCTTAGGAACAGGGAATGAGCAGTTCTTC
CASSLGTGNEQFF
>TRBV8-2|-|TRBJ1-2|16|-
TGTGGCAGTTCACAACCTGATAGCCGAAAGACCTATGGCTACGCCTTC
CGSSQPDSRKTYGYAF
>TRBV6-5|many|TRBJ1-2|17|-
TGTGCCAGCAGTTCTCAGCACTCTATGCGAAAGACCTATGGCTACACCTTC
CASSSQHSMRKTYGYTF
>TRBV4-1|many|TRBJ1-2|13|-
TGCGCCAGCAGCCTTCGGGGGTTCGATGGCTACACCTTC
CASSLRGFDGYTF
>TRBV11-1|many|TRBJ1-2|17|-
TGTGCCAGCAGCTACGTGTGTAAGGCTGGAAAGACCTATGGCTACACCTTC
CASSYVCKAGKTYGYTF
>TRBV24-1|many|TRBJ2-5|15|TRBD2
TGTGCCACCAGTGATAGCGGGAGGGTGGCAGAGACCCAGTACTTC
CATSDSGRVAETQYF
>TRBV2|many|TRBJ1-3|15|TRBD1
TGTGCCAGCACAGGGGACAGGATGGTGGGGAACACCATATATTTT
CASTGDRMVGNTIYF
>TRBV8-2|many|TRBJ1-2|16|-
TGTGGCAGTGGAACCTATGATAGCCGAAAGACCTATGGCTACACCTTC
CGSGTYDSRKTYGYTF
>TRBV5-1|many|TRBJ1-2|16|-
TGCGCCAGCCGACACATATCGGTTCGAAAGACCTATGGCTACACCTTC
CASRHISVRKTYGYTF
>TRBV27|medium-sized|TRBJ2-7|9|-
TGTGCCAGCAGTCTCGACCAGTACTTC
CASSLDQYF
>TRBV27|many|TRBJ2-7|16|-
TGTGCCAGCAGTAGGTTTCCGGAGGGGCTCGGATCGTGGCAGTACTTC
CASSRFPEGLGSWQYF
>TRBV13|many|TRBJ2-7|11|-
TGTGCCAGCAGCTTAGGCCCTGGGCAGTACTTC
CASSLGPGQYF
>TRBV6-2/TRBV6-3|many|TRBJ1-2|17|-
TGTGCCAGCAGTGGTAGCGACTGCATCGGAAAGACCTATGGCTACACCTTC
CASSGSDCIGKTYGYTF
>TRBV11-1|-|TRBJ1-2|17|-
TGTGCCAGCAGCGGTTCAAGTAAGGCTGGAAAGACCTATGGCCACACCTTC
CASSGSSKAGKTYGHTF
>TRBV18|many|TRBJ1-5|15|-
TGTGCCAGCTCACCAATCGGACAGTTTAATCAGCCCCAGCATTTT
CASSPIGQFNQPQHF
>TRBV28|many|TRBJ1-1|15|-
TGTGCCAGCAGTTTATGGGGGGCTCAGGGCACTGAAGCTTTCTTT
CASSLWGAQGTEAFF
>TRBV7-9|many|TRBJ2-5|13|-
TGTGCCAGCAGCTTTGAGATTCAAGAGACCCAGTACTTC
CASSFEIQETQYF
>TRBV10-3|many|TRBJ1-5|18|TRBD1
TGTGCCATCAGTGGGGCGGCGGACAGGGGGAGAGACAATCAGCCCCAGCATTTT
CAISGAADRGRDNQPQHF
>TRBV4-1|many|TRBJ1-5|15|-
TGCGCCAGCAGAAACCAGGGAGGAAGCAATCAGCCCCAGCATTTT
CASRNQGGSNQPQHF
>TRBV4-2|many|TRBJ2-7|18|TRBD2
TGTGCCAGCAGCCAAGCCCTCAGTAGCGGGAGTTTCTCCTACGAGCAGTACTTC
CASSQALSSGSFSYEQYF
>TRBV5-1|-|TRBJ1-2|16|-
TGCGCCAGCTTATTGCGATCGGTTCGAAGGACCTATGGCTACACCTTC
CASLLRSVRRTYGYTF
>TRBV2|-|TRBJ1-2|17|-
TGTGCCAGCAGTGTGAAATGTTACCGACGAAAGACCTATGGCTACACCTTC
CASSVKCYRRKTYGYTF
>TRBV7-2|many|TRBJ1-3|14|-
TGTGCCAGCAGTAGGCAGGGAGGTGGAAACACCATATATTTT
CASSRQGGGNTIYF
>TRBV19|few|TRBJ1-2|13|-
TGTGCCAGTTTCCCCGGGGGCGCTTATGGCTACACCTTC
CASFPGGAYGYTF
>TRBV6-9|many|TRBJ1-2|17|-
TGTGCCAGCAGTGGGATTCTGCCTTACGGAAAGACCTATGGCTACACCTTC
CASSGILPYGKTYGYTF
>TRBV3-1|many|TRBJ1-1|17|-
TGTGCCAGCAGCGATATCCATCCCATTTCAATTCGCACTGAAGCTTTCTTT
CASSDIHPISIRTEAFF
>TRBV9|many|TRBJ1-5|13|-
TGTGCCAGCAGCCCCGGTGTCGGTCAGCCCCAGCATTTT
CASSPGVGQPQHF
>TRBV6-6|many|TRBJ2-3|11|-
TGTGCCAGCAGACACATAGATACGCAGTATTTT
CASRHIDTQYF
>TRBV6-9|many|TRBJ1-2|17|-
TGTGCCAGCAGTGCTTCTTCGCCTTACGGAAAGACCTATGGCTACACCTTC
CASSASSPYGKTYGYTF
>TRBV12-3/TRBV12-4|many|TRBJ1-2|17|-
TGTGCCAGCAGTGGTAGACCCAGCTTCCGAAAGACCTATGGCTACACCTTC
CASSGRPSFRKTYGYTF
>TRBV6-2/TRBV6-3|many|TRBJ2-7|12|TRBD2
TGTGCCACCAGGACTAGCGGCTACGAGCAGTACTTC
CATRTSGYEQYF
>TRBV15|many|TRBJ2-7|14|-
TGTGCCACCAGCAGAGATCAGGGCCACTACGAGCAGTACTTC
CATSRDQGHYEQYF
>TRBV6-5|many|TRBJ2-7|14|-
TGTGCCAGCAGTTTCAGGGGGGGCCTCTACGAGCAGTACTTC
CASSFRGGLYEQYF
>TRBV3-1|many|TRBJ2-5|17|-
TGTGCCAGCAGCCTAGTTCCTCCCATTTCTTTCTCTGAGACCCAGTACTTC
CASSLVPPISFSETQYF
>TRBV24-1|many|TRBJ2-2|16|TRBD1
TGTGCCACCAGTGACCCGGGACAGGGGGCTACCGGGGAGCTGTTTTTT
CATSDPGQGATGELFF
>TRBV27|many|TRBJ2-7|16|TRBD1
TGTGCCAGCAGTCCCCGCGCCGGGACAGACTCCTACGAGCAGTACTTC
CASSPRAGTDSYEQYF
>TRBV4-1|-|TRBJ1-1|15|-
TGCGCCAGCAGCCAAGATGGGGGGGCGCGCGCTGAAGCTTTCTTT
CASSQDGGARAEAFF
>TRBV30|-|TRBJ2-3|14|-
TGTGCCTGGAGTAAGGGGGGCGGGTCAGATACGCGGTATTTT
CAWSKGGGSDTRYF
>TRBV3-1|-|TRBJ1-1|17|-
TGTGCCAGCAGCGCACAACCTCCCATTTCAATTCGCACTGAAGCTTTCTTT
CASSAQPPISIRTEAFF
>TRBV5-4|many|TRBJ2-2|14|-
TGTGCCAGCAGCTTGGGGCTAGTGGCCGGGGAGCTGTTTTTT
CASSLGLVAGELFF
>TRBV14|many|TRBJ1-5|18|TRBD1
TGTGCCAGCAGCCTACGCCCCAAGGACAGGGAAAACAATCAGCCCCAGCATTTT
CASSLRPKDRENNQPQHF
>TRBV5-1|many|TRBJ1-2|16|-
TGCGCCAGCAGAGGCTTATCGGTTCGAAAGACCTATGGCTACACCTTC
CASRGLSVRKTYGYTF
>TRBV7-3|many|TRBJ1-6|15|-
TGTGCCAGCAGCACGGGGGGGGCCCCTAATTCACCCCTCCACTTT
CASSTGGAPNSPLHF
>TRBV18|many|TRBJ2-1|17|TRBD2
TGTGCCAGCTCACCGCAGACTTCTAGCGGGAGGGAGAATGAGCAGTTCTTC
CASSPQTSSGRENEQFF
>TRBV18|many|TRBJ1-4|15|TRBD1
TGTGCCAGCCTTCCCCCGGGACAGGGTCGAGAAAAACTGTTTTTT
CASLPPGQGREKLFF
>TRBV29-1|few|TRBJ2-3|20|TRBD1
TGCAGCGTTGATATCCGGGACACACCATCGAGGGGGCACCTGACAGATACGCAGTATTTT
CSVDIRDTPSRGHLTDTQYF
>TRBV20-1|many|TRBJ2-7|16|TRBD2
TGCAGTGCTAGCCTCGGGACTAGCGGAAGAAACTACGAGCAGTACTTC
CSASLGTSGRNYEQYF
>TRBV2|many|TRBJ1-1|14|-
TGTGCCAGCAGTGTTCCACCCTCAGGCACTGAAGCTTTCTTT
CASSVPPSGTEAFF
>TRBV3-1|many|TRBJ2-5|17|-
TGTGCCAGCAGCGTCCTACCTCCCATTTCTTTCTCTGAGACCCAGTACTTC
CASSVLPPISFSETQYF
>TRBV6-6|many|TRBJ1-1|11|-
TGTGCCAGCAGTCCATACACTGAAGCTTTCTTT
CASSPYTEAFF
>TRBV3-1|few|TRBJ2-7|17|-
TGTGCCAGCAGCTTTAGCTCCTCCCATTTCGTGTTAGACGAGCAGTACTTC
CASSFSSSHFVLDEQYF
>TRBV28|many|TRBJ1-5|17|-
TGTGCCAGCAGTTCCCCAGTGACAGATTATAGCAATCAGCCCCAGCATTTT
CASSSPVTDYSNQPQHF
>TRBV5-6|many|TRBJ2-7|15|-
TGTGCCAGCAGCTTGGATGGGGAAAGGGCCTACGAGCAGTACTTC
CASSLDGERAYEQYF
>TRBV19|many|TRBJ1-2|15|-
TGTGCCAGTAGTCGCAGGGAGACACTTAACTATGGCTACACCTTC
CASSRRETLNYGYTF
>TRBV7-2|many|TRBJ2-7|14|TRBD2
TGTGCCAGCAGACTAGCGGGAGAGGGCTACGAGCAGTACTTC
CASRLAGEGYEQYF
>TRBV7-2|-|TRBJ2-1|18|-
TGTGCCAGCAGCAACGCCCTCCTCTCCAAGAGCGGCTACAATGAGCAGTTCTTC
CASSNALLSKSGYNEQFF
>TRBV11-2|many|TRBJ2-7|16|TRBD1
TGTGCCAGCAGCTTAGCGGATGGGACAGGGTCGATAGAGCAGTACTTC
CASSLADGTGSIEQYF
>TRBV9|many|TRBJ2-5|15|-
TGTGCCAGCAGCGTGGCGGGGGCAGCCCAAGAGACCCAGTACTTC
CASSVAGAAQETQYF
>TRBV7-9|many|TRBJ2-7|13|-
TGTGCCAGCAGTTACACAGGAGGTTGGGAGCAGTACTTC
CASSYTGGWEQYF
>TRBV3-1|many|TRBJ2-7|17|-
TGTGCCAGCAGCCAAGTATCGGGCGGACTTATCTCCTACGAGCAGTACTTC
CASSQVSGGLISYEQYF